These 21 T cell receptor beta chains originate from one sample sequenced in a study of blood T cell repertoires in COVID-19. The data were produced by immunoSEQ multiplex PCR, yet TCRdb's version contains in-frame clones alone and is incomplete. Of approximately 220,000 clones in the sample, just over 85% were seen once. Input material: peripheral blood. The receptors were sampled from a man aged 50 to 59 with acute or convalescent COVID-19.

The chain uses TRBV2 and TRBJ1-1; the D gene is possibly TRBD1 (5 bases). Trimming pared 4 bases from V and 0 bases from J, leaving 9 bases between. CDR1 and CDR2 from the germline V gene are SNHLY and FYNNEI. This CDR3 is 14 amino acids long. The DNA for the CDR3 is TGTGCCAGCAGTGCCGACAGATTGAACACTGAAGCTTTCTTT. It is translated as CASSADRLNTEAFF.

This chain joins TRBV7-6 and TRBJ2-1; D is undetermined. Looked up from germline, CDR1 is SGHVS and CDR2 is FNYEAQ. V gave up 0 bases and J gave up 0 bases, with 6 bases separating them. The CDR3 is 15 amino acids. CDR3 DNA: TGTGCCAGCAGCTTAGCGAGCCACTCCTACAATGAGCAGTTCTTC. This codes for CASSLASHSYNEQFF.

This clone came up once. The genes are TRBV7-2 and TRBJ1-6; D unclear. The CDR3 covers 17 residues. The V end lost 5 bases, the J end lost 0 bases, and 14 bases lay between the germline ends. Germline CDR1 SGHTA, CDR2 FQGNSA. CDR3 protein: CASSPGPGSSYNSPLHF. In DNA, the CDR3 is TGTGCCAGCAGCCCTGGCCCCGGGAGCTCCTATAATTCACCCCTCCACTTT.

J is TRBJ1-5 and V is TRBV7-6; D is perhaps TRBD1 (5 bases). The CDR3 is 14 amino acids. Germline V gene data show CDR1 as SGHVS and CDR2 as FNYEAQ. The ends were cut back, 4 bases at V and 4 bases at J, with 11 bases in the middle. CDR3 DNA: TGTGCCAGCAGCTCAAGACAGAATAATCAGCCCCAGCATTTT. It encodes CASSSRQNNQPQHF.

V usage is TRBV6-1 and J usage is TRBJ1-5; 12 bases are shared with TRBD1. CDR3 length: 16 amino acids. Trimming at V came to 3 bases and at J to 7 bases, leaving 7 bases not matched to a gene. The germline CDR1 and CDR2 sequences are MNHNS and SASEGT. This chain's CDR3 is CASSDRDRGRAQPQHF. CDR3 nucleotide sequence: TGTGCCAGCAGTGACCGGGACAGGGGGCGTGCACAGCCCCAGCATTTT.

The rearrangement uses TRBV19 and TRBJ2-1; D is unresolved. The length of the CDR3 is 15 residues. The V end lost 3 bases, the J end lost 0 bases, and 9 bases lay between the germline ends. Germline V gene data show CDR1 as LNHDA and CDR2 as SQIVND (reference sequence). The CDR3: CASSIMVSSYNEQFF. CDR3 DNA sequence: TGTGCCAGTAGTATCATGGTCAGCTCCTACAATGAGCAGTTCTTC.

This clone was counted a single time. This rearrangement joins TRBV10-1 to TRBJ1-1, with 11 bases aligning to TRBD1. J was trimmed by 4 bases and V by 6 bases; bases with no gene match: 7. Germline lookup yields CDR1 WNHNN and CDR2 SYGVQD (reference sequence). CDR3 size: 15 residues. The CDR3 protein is CASRGTGGSGTEAFF. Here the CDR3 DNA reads TGCGCCAGCAGGGGGACAGGGGGTTCGGGCACTGAAGCTTTCTTT.

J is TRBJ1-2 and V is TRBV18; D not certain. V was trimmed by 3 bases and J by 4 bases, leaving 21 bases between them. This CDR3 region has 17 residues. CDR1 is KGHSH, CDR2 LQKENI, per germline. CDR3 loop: CASSPGRVEAVIYGYTF. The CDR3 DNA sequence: TGTGCCAGCTCACCCGGTCGAGTTGAGGCAGTAATCTATGGCTACACCTTC.

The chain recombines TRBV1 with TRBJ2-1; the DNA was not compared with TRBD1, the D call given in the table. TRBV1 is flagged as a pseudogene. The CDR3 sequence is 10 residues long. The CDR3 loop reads CTSSQGLQFF. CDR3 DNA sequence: TGCACCAGCAGCCAAGGGCTGCAGTTCTTC.

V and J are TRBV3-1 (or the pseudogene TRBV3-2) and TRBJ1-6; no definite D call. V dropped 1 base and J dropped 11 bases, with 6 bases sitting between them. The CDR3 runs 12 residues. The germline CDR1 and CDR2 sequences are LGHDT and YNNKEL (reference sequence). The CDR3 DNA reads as TGTGCCAGCAGCCAAGGAAGCCCACCCCTCCACTTT. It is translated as CASSQGSPPLHF.

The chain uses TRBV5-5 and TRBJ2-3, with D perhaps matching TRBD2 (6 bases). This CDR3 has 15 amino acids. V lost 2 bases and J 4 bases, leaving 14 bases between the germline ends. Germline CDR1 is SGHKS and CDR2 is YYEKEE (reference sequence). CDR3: CASSFAGLDADTQYF. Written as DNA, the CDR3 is TGTGCCAGCAGCTTTGCGGGGCTGGATGCAGATACGCAGTATTTT.

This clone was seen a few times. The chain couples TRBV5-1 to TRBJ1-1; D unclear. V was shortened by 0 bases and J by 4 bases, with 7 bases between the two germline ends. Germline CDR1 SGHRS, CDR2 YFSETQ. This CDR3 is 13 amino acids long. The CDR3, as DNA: TGCGCCAGCAGCTTGGCCGCGGGCACTGAAGCTTTCTTT. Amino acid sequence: CASSLAAGTEAFF.

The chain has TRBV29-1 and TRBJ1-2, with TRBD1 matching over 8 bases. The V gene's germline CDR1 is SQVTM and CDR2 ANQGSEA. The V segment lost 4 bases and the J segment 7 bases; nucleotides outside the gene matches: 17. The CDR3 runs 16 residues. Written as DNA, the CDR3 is TGCAGCGTTGCCCCCCTACCGGGACAGGAGGAGACTGGCTACACCTTC. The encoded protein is CSVAPLPGQEETGYTF.

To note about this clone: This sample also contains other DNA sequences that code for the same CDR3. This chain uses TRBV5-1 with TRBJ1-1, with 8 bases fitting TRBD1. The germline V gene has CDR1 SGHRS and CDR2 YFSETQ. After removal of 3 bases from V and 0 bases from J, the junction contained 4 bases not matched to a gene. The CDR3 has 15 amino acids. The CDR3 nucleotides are TGCGCCAGCAGCTCTGGACAGGGTTTGAACACTGAAGCTTTCTTT. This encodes CASSSGQGLNTEAFF.

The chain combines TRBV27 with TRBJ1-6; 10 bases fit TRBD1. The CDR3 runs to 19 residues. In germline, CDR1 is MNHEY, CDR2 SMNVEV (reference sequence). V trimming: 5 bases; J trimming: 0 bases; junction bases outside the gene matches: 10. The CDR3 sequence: CASSQSRGQGNSYNSPLHF. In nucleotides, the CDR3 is TGTGCCAGCAGTCAAAGCCGGGGACAGGGGAACTCCTATAATTCACCCCTCCACTTT.

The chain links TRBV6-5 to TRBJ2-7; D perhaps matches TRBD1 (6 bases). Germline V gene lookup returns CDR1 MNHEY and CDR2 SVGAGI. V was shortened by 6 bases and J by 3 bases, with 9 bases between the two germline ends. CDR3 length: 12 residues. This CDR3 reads CASRDSLYEQYF. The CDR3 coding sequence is TGTGCCAGCAGGGACAGCCTCTACGAGCAGTACTTC.

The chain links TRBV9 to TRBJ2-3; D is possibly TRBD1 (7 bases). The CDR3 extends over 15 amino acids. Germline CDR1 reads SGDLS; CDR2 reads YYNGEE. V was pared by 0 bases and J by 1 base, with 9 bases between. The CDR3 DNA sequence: TGTGCCAGCAGCGTAGGCAGGGGGGGCACAGATACGCAGTATTTT. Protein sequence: CASSVGRGGTDTQYF.

The CDR3 loop is CASSHPSGTGGYEQYF. CDR3 sequence (DNA): TGCGCCAGCAGCCACCCCTCCGGGACAGGGGGTTACGAGCAGTACTTC. The chain uses TRBV4-1 and TRBJ2-7; 11 nucleotides match TRBD1. The V gene end was trimmed by 3 bases and the J gene end by 4 bases; junction bases not matched to a gene: 8. This CDR3 is built from 16 residues. The germline gives CDR1 MGHRA, CDR2 YSYEKL.

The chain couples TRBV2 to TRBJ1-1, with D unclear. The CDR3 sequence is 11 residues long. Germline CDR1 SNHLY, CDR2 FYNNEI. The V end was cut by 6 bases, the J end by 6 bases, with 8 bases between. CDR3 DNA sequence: TGTGCCAGCAGGGCCGGGGCTGAAGCTTTCTTT. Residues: CASRAGAEAFF.

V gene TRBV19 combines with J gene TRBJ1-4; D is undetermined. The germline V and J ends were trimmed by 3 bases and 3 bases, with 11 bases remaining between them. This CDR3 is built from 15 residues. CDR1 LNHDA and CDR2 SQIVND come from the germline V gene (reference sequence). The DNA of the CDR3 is TGTGCCAGTAGTATCGGCCAGGCACCTAATGAAAAACTGTTTTTT. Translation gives CASSIGQAPNEKLFF.

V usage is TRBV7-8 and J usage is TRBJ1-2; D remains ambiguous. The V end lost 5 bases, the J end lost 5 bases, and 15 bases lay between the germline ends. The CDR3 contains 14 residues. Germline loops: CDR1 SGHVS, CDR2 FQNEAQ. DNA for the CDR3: TGTGCCAGCAGCGATAGGACTGTACTTTATGGCTACACCTTC. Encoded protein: CASSDRTVLYGYTF.